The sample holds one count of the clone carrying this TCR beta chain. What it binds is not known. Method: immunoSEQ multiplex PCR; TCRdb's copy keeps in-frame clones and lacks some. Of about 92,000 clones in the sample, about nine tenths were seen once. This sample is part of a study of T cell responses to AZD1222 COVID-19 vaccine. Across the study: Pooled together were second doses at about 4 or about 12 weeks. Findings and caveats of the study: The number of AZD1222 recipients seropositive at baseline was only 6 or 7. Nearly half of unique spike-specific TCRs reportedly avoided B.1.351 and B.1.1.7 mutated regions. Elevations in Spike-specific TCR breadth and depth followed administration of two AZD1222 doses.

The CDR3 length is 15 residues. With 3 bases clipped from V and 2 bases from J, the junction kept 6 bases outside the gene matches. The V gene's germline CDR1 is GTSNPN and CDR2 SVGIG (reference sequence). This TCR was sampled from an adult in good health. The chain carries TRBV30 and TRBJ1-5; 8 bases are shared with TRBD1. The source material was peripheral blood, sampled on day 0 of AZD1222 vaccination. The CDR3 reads CAWSPQGQGNQPQHF. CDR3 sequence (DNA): TGTGCCTGGAGCCCCCAGGGACAGGGCAATCAGCCCCAGCATTTT.